Following are 6 T cell receptor beta chains from one sample sequenced in a study of neurological immune-mediated disorders. TCRdb fed the 5' RACE reads into MiXCR, producing one record per CDR3 protein. The sample records around 50,000 distinct CDR3 sequences, roughly 3.2% being singletons. The sample taken for sequencing was PBMCs. These receptors all come from a woman in her thirties with multiple sclerosis.

This clonotype was counted ten times or more. The rearrangement uses TRBV7-8 and TRBJ1-1, with a possible D match to TRBD1 (5 bases). This CDR3 contains 16 residues. Trimming left V 2 bases short and J 1 base short, with 14 bases between. Germline loops: CDR1 SGHVS, CDR2 FQNEAQ. The CDR3 sequence is CASSLSSLGQNTEAFF. The CDR3 nucleotides read TGTGCCAGCAGCTTATCTTCTCTGGGGCAGAACACTGAAGCTTTCTTT.

The chain combines TRBV5-5 with TRBJ1-5, with unresolved D. Germline V gene data show CDR1 as SGHKS and CDR2 as YYEKEE (reference sequence). The CDR3 is 13 residues long. Trimming stripped 1 base from V and 0 bases from J, with 2 bases between. CDR3 sequence: CASSLISNQPQHF. The DNA of the CDR3 is TGTGCCAGCAGCTTGATTAGCAATCAGCCCCAGCATTTT.

The table lists this clonotype with many counts. The rearrangement uses TRBV6-4 and TRBJ2-3; D tentatively fits TRBD1 or TRBD2 (5 bases each). This CDR3 comprises 14 residues. V shed 6 bases and J shed 0 bases, with 10 bases lying between them. The germline gives CDR1 MRHNA, CDR2 SNTAGT. DNA for the CDR3: TGTGCCAGCAGCTATCGGGACAGCACAGATACGCAGTATTTT. As protein: CASSYRDSTDTQYF.

Ten or more counts support this clonotype. As DNA, the CDR3 is TGCAGTGCTAGAGTGCAGGGCAACAATGAGCAGTTCTTC. Translation: CSARVQGNNEQFF. The rearrangement links TRBV20-1 to TRBJ2-1, with D maybe TRBD1 (5 bases). The CDR3 runs to 13 residues. The germline CDR1 and CDR2 sequences are DFQATT and SNEGSKA (reference sequence). Trimming cost V 1 base and J 5 bases, with 9 bases left between them.

Many counts were recorded for this clonotype. The rearrangement links TRBV20-1 to TRBJ1-2, with a possible D match to TRBD1 (6 bases). This CDR3 has 13 residues. Trimming took 6 bases from V and 2 from J, leaving 13 bases between them. Per the germline V gene, CDR1 is DFQATT and CDR2 is SNEGSKA (reference sequence). The CDR3 sequence: CSAVRGLNYGYTF. The CDR3 coding sequence is TGCAGTGCCGTGCGGGGGCTCAACTATGGCTACACCTTC.

This clonotype showed up many times. One end of the junction is discordant with germline, which a read error may explain. The V call is TRBV20-1, the J call TRBJ2-7; 9 positions agree with TRBD2. The CDR3 is made up of 10 amino acids. Germline CDR1 DFQATT, CDR2 SNEGSKA (reference sequence). The CDR3 loop is CSASDGLALF. The CDR3 region has the DNA TGCAGTGCTAGCGATGGACTAGCGCTCTTC.